Listed here are 3 T cell receptor beta chains from one sample, sequenced in a study of T cells in women clearing cervical HPV infection. Measured with immunoSEQ multiplex PCR; TCRdb has only the in-frame clones, and not every one. In all, the sample yields some 30,000 clones. The specimen sequenced was blood buffy coat. Source of these receptors: a woman between 18 and 70 years old with a cervical HPV16 infection that either progressed to CIN3+ or cleared (not recorded which).

The CDR3 here is CSVLRLASVQETQYF. The CDR3 bases that were read are TGCAGCGTCCTTCGGCTAGCGAGTGTTCAAGAGACG. The chain links TRBV29-1 to TRBJ2-3, with a tentative D call TRBD2 (6 bases). With the read ending 3 residues before the CDR3 end, the germline J gene is used to fill in that end. The CDR3 covers 15 residues. Germline assignment: CDR1 SQVTM and CDR2 ANQGSEA.

About this clone: Coverage ceases 3 residues before the CDR3 finishes, and the germline J gene fills in the end. The chain employs TRBV5-1 and TRBJ2-5, with D uncertain. Looked up from germline, CDR1 is SGHRS and CDR2 is YFSETQ. The CDR3 covers 14 residues. Trimming stripped 3 bases from V and 1 base from J, with 10 bases between. CDR3 amino acids: CASSSFRVQETQYF. The CDR3 DNA, read in part, is TGCGCCAGCAGCTCGTTCCGGGTCCAAGAGACC. Supplemented by reference TRBV5-1 and TRBJ2-5, the full variable domain reads KAGVTQTPRYLIKTRGQQVTLSCSPISGHRSVSWYQQTPGQGLQFLFEYFSETQRNKGNFPGRFSGRQFSNSRSEMNVSTLELGDSALYLCASSSFRVQETQYFGPGTRLLVL.

Remarks on this clone: Sequencing ends 3 residues short of the CDR3 end; the germline J gene provides the rest. V usage is TRBV5-1 and J usage is TRBJ2-3, with 8 positions matching TRBD1. The J segment lost 4 bases and the V segment lost 7 bases, leaving 11 bases of the junction unmatched. The CDR3 covers 15 residues. The germline V gene encodes CDR1 SGHRS and CDR2 YFSETQ. Partial CDR3 DNA: TGCGCCAGCTCAACAGGGGGGTTGGATGCAGATACG. Translation gives CASSTGGLDADT. The full CDR3 protein reads CASSTGGLDADTQYF.